Listed below are T cell receptor beta chains from one sample, sequenced in a study of T-cell reconstitution after alpha-beta-depleted transplantation in children. TCRdb processed the PCR reads anew with MiXCR; each CDR3 protein has one entry. The profile covers tens of thousands of distinct CDR3 sequences, with about 6.7% appearing a single time and approximately 2.4% taken by the ten largest. The sample was PBMCs from the stem cell graft donor, taken from the stem cell graft. The receptors derive from a human donor who donated a stem cell graft to a child with acute lymphoblastic leukemia. CDR3s include the opening cysteine and the closing phenylalanine or tryptophan. A D gene is named only where the DNA matches it firmly. Part of the rows lack a size; the others show once, few, many or a class for expanded clones.

j_gene	d_gene	abundance	v_gene	CDR3nt	CDR3aa
TRBJ2-3	TRBD2	many	TRBV6-4	TGTGCCAGCAGTGAGAGTAGCGGGAGCACAGATACGCAGTATTTT	CASSESSGSTDTQYF
TRBJ2-1	TRBD2	many	TRBV20-1	TGCAGTGCTATCCCGAGTGATGGGGGGGGGGGCAATGAGCAGTTCTTC	CSAIPSDGGGGNEQFF
TRBJ2-5	-	many	TRBV15	TGTGCCACCAGCAGATCGAAACTAGGCGGGTTGGAGACCCAGTACTTC	CATSRSKLGGLETQYF
TRBJ2-6	-	-	TRBV6-5	TGTGCCAGCAGTTACCGAGTGACCGGGGCCAACGTCCTGACTTTC	CASSYRVTGANVLTF
TRBJ1-2	-	many	TRBV2	TGTGCCAGTGAACAGGATTCTAACTATGGCTACACCTTC	CASEQDSNYGYTF
TRBJ2-2	-	few	TRBV11-3	TGTGCCAGCAGCCCATACAGGGATAGCACCGGGGAGCTGTTTTTT	CASSPYRDSTGELFF
TRBJ1-5	TRBD1	many	TRBV29-1	TGCAGCGTTGGAGAAGGTGGACAGGGAGGCACTCAGCCCCAGCATTTT	CSVGEGGQGGTQPQHF
TRBJ2-7	-	few	TRBV5-6	TGTGCCAGCAGCCCGTGGACAGCGGGGCGCGAGCAGTACTTC	CASSPWTAGREQYF
TRBJ2-5	-	many	TRBV29-1	TGCAGCGTTGAATTCGGGGAAGGGGTGACCCAGTACTTC	CSVEFGEGVTQYF
TRBJ1-2	-	few	TRBV3-1	TGTGCCAGCAGCCAAGATGGTGGAGGGGCCCCTGGCTACACCTTC	CASSQDGGGAPGYTF
TRBJ2-3	-	many	TRBV6-5	TGTGCCAGCAGTCCTGCGACGGACACAGATACGCAGTATTTT	CASSPATDTDTQYF
TRBJ1-1	TRBD1	-	TRBV6-6	TGTGCCAGCAGTTTACAGGGGAGCCCTGAAGCTTTCTTT	CASSLQGSPEAFF
TRBJ2-1	TRBD2	many	TRBV12-3/TRBV12-4	TGTGCCAGCAGACCGAGCGGGGGGGTGATCGATGAGCAGTTCTTC	CASRPSGGVIDEQFF
TRBJ1-3	TRBD1	many	TRBV12-3/TRBV12-4	TGTGCCAGCAGTCGGACAGGGTTCACTGGAAACACCATATATTTT	CASSRTGFTGNTIYF
TRBJ2-5	TRBD2	few	TRBV5-4	TGTGCCAGCAGCTGGGGTAGCGGGAGCGAAGGGGAGACCCAGTACTTC	CASSWGSGSEGETQYF
TRBJ2-7	-	few	TRBV20-1	TGCAGTGCCCCCTACCGAACAGGAGGCGAGCAGTACTTC	CSAPYRTGGEQYF
TRBJ2-6	-	once	TRBV10-3	TGTGCCATCAGTGTTGAGGGAACTGGGGCCAACGTCCTGACTTTC	CAISVEGTGANVLTF
TRBJ2-7	TRBD2	many	TRBV5-6	TGTGCCAGCAGCTTGGGACTAGCGGGAGGAAAGGACGAGCAGTACTTC	CASSLGLAGGKDEQYF
TRBJ2-3	TRBD2	many	TRBV12-3/TRBV12-4	TGTGCCAGCAGTTTAGATCGGAGCGGGGGGGCCAGGACAGATACGCAGTATTTT	CASSLDRSGGARTDTQYF
TRBJ1-1	TRBD1	many	TRBV20-1	TGCAGTGCTAGAGATCACGGGACAGGGCTCATGAACACTGAAGCTTTCTTT	CSARDHGTGLMNTEAFF
TRBJ2-1	-	many	TRBV10-3	TGTGCCATCAGTGGGTCCCCTGGGGAAGTGGGGGTCGCCTACAATGAGCAGTTCTTC	CAISGSPGEVGVAYNEQFF
TRBJ2-7	-	many	TRBV12-5	TGTGCTAGTGCTCTCTCATCCGACCCTTCCTACGAGCAGTACTTC	CASALSSDPSYEQYF
TRBJ2-6	-	many	TRBV12-3/TRBV12-4	TGTGCCAGCGCGGGACGTATAAGCTCTGGGGCCAACGTCCTGACTTTC	CASAGRISSGANVLTF
TRBJ2-7	TRBD1	many	TRBV7-9	TGTGCCAGCAGCCCGGGACAGGGCCCCTACGAGCAGTACTTC	CASSPGQGPYEQYF
TRBJ2-1	TRBD2	many	TRBV4-1	TGCGCCAGCAGCCACCTAGCGGGAACCACCTACAATGAGCAGTTCTTC	CASSHLAGTTYNEQFF
TRBJ1-3	TRBD1	-	TRBV5-6	TGTGCCAGCAGCCGGAGAGGACAGGGGCCCTCTGGAAACACCATATATTTT	CASSRRGQGPSGNTIYF
TRBJ1-4	TRBD1	many	TRBV7-2	TGTGCCAGCAGCGAGCGACAGGGGCTTTATGAAAAACTGTTTTTT	CASSERQGLYEKLFF
TRBJ2-7	TRBD2	many	TRBV7-6	TGTGCCAGGAGCCTCAACAGCGGGAGGGCCGAGGAGCAGTACTTC	CARSLNSGRAEEQYF
TRBJ2-1	TRBD2	many	TRBV20-1	TGCAGTGCTAGAGCCGGCGGGAGGGGCAGGAATGAGCAGTTCTTC	CSARAGGRGRNEQFF
TRBJ2-2	-	many	TRBV7-8	TGTGCCAGCAGCGAGAACACCGGGGAGCTGTTTTTT	CASSENTGELFF
TRBJ1-6	-	many	TRBV21-1	TGTGCCAGCAGCAAACGTAGGGATAATTCACCCCTCCACTTT	CASSKRRDNSPLHF
TRBJ2-6	TRBD1	many	TRBV18	TGTGCCAGCTCACCACTACAGGGGTATGGGGCCAACGTCCTGACTTTC	CASSPLQGYGANVLTF
TRBJ2-5	-	few	TRBV29-1	TGCAGCGTTGGATATTCCCATAACCGGGGAGAGACCCAGTACTTC	CSVGYSHNRGETQYF
TRBJ2-3	-	-	TRBV20-1	TGCAGTGCTAGGCCGTGGGGGAGCACAGATACGCAGTATTTT	CSARPWGSTDTQYF
TRBJ2-7	-	many	TRBV5-1	TGCGCCAGCAGCTTGGCACAGGGCAAGAGCGAGCAGTACTTC	CASSLAQGKSEQYF
TRBJ2-6	-	-	TRBV5-8	TGTGCCAGGGGCCCCAGGGTTTCTGGGGCCAACGTCCTGACTTTC	CARGPRVSGANVLTF
TRBJ1-3	-	few	TRBV7-2	TGTGCCAGCAGCCCAATCACCGGTTCTGGAAACACCATATATTTT	CASSPITGSGNTIYF
TRBJ1-3	-	-	TRBV5-1	TGCGCCAGCAGCTTAGGGGACACCGGCTCTGGAAAAACCATATATTTT	CASSLGDTGSGKTIYF
TRBJ2-7	TRBD1	many	TRBV9	TGTGCCAGCAGTGGAGACACGGGACAGGGGGCACGAGAGCAGTACTTC	CASSGDTGQGAREQYF
TRBJ1-4	TRBD1	many	TRBV5-1	TGCGCCAGCAGCCTGGGGACAGGGGATAATGAAAAACTGTTTTTT	CASSLGTGDNEKLFF
TRBJ2-5	-	many	TRBV7-2	TGTGCCAGCAGCTTAGGGCAGAAAGAGACCCAGTACTTC	CASSLGQKETQYF
TRBJ2-3	-	many	TRBV5-1	TGCGCCAGCAGCTACGGCCTACGGGGAGATACGCAGTATTTT	CASSYGLRGDTQYF
TRBJ1-6	-	-	TRBV10-3	TGTGCCATCACCGGGGGGCGAGATTCACCCATCCACTTT	CAITGGRDSPIHF
TRBJ1-3	-	-	TRBV28	TGTGCCAGCAGTTTTAACGGCTTTAATGGTGGAAACACCATATATTTT	CASSFNGFNGGNTIYF
TRBJ1-5	-	many	TRBV10-3	TGTGCCAGCGGAAATACAGGAGGGGGAAATCAGCCCCAGCATTTT	CASGNTGGGNQPQHF
TRBJ2-7	-	many	TRBV7-6	TGTGCCAGCAGCTTAGAGGGGGGACTTGCGGGCCACTACTACGAGCAGTACTTC	CASSLEGGLAGHYYEQYF
TRBJ1-5	TRBD1	few	TRBV24-1	TGTGCCACCAGTGAGTCCCGGGACAGCGTACGGCCCCAGCATTTT	CATSESRDSVRPQHF
TRBJ2-7	TRBD1	many	TRBV5-1	TGCGCCAGCAGCTTGGCGGACAGGGCGATGTACGAGCAGTACTTC	CASSLADRAMYEQYF
TRBJ1-1	TRBD1	many	TRBV6-5	TGTGCCAGCAGTTACTCGACGTCAGGGGGACCTGAAGCTTTCTTT	CASSYSTSGGPEAFF
TRBJ2-6	TRBD1	-	TRBV6-6	TGTGCCAGCAGGGGACAGACCTCTGGGGCCAACGTCCTGACTTTC	CASRGQTSGANVLTF
TRBJ2-7	-	many	TRBV28	TGTGCCAGCGCAAGCCAGGGGAGGTCCTACGAGCAGTACTTC	CASASQGRSYEQYF
TRBJ2-5	-	many	TRBV5-1	TGCGCCAGCAGCTTGTTACGGTCAACCCTTCAAGAGACCCAGTACTTC	CASSLLRSTLQETQYF
TRBJ2-4	TRBD1	many	TRBV9	TGTGCCAGCAGCGTAGCGGAGACAGGGTTGGAGTACTTC	CASSVAETGLEYF